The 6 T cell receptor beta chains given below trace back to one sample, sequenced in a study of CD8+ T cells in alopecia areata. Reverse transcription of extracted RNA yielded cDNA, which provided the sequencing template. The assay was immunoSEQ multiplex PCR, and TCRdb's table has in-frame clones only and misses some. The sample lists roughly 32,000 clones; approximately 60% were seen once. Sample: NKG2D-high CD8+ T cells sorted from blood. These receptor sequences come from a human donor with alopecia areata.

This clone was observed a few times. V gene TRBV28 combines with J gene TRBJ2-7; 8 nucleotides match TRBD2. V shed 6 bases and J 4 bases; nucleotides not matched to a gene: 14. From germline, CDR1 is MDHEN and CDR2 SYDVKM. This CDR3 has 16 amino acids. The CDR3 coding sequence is TGTGCCAGCAGGTCACCAAGCGGGAGAAATAGTTACGAGCAGTACTTC. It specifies CASRSPSGRNSYEQYF.

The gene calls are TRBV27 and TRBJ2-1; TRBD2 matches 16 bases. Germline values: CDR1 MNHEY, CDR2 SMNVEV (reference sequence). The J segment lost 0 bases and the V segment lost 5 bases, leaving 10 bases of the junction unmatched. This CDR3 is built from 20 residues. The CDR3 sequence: CASSDPGLAGGGSSYNEQFF. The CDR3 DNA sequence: TGTGCCAGCAGTGACCCGGGACTAGCGGGAGGGGGTAGCTCCTACAATGAGCAGTTCTTC.

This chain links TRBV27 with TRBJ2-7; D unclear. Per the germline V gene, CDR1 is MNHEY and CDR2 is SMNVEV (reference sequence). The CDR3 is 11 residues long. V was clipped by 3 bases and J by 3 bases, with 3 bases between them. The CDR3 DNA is TGTGCCAGCAGTTTCGGCTACGAGCAGTACTTC. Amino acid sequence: CASSFGYEQYF.

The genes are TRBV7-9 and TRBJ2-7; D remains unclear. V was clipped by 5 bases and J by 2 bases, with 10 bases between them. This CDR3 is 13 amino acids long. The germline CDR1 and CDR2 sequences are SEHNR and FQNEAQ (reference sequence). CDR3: CASSRADAYEQYF. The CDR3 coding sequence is TGTGCCAGCAGCAGGGCGGATGCCTACGAGCAGTACTTC.

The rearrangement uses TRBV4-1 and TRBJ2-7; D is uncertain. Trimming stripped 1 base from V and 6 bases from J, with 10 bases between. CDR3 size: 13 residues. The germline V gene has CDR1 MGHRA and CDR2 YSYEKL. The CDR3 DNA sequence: TGCGCCAGCAGCCAAGGGGCCACCGTCGAGCAGTACTTC. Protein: CASSQGATVEQYF.

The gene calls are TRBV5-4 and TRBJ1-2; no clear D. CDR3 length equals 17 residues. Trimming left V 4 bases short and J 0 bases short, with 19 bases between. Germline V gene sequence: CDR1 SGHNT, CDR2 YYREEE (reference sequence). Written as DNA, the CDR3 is TGTGCCAGCAGCACATACCGAGACCTACCAGCTAACTATGGCTACACCTTC. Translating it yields CASSTYRDLPANYGYTF.